This is a list of T cell receptor beta chains from one sample in a study of blood T cell repertoires in COVID-19. Sequencing was performed with immunoSEQ multiplex PCR; in TCRdb, only in-frame clones are kept and a portion is missing. This sample has approximately 250,000 clones, with roughly 86% found just once. Sample: peripheral blood. Receptors originate from an older woman who had recovered from COVID-19. Both conserved end residues are part of each CDR3. A D gene is named only where the DNA matches it firmly. Rows may omit the clone size; those that give it use once, few, many or a size class.

d_gene,abundance,v_gene,j_gene,CDR3nt,CDR3aa
.,.,TRBV5-1,TRBJ2-7,TGCGCCAGCAGCCCTACAGGGCTAAGGAGCTACGAGCAGTACTTC,CASSPTGLRSYEQYF
.,.,TRBV21-1,TRBJ2-7,TGTGCCAGCAGCAAAGCGCTCGGGCAGGGGGCCTACGAGCAGTACTTC,CASSKALGQGAYEQYF
TRBD1,.,TRBV5-6,TRBJ1-5,TGTGCCAGCAGCCGTAACAGGGGGGTCCTTTATAGCAATCAGCCCCAGCATTTT,CASSRNRGVLYSNQPQHF
.,.,TRBV7-6,TRBJ1-6,TGTGCCAGCAGCTATTCTCGCCGAGATTCACCCCTCCACTTT,CASSYSRRDSPLHF
TRBD2,.,TRBV5-1,TRBJ2-5,TGCGCCAGCAGCTCGCTAGCGGGGCAAGAGACCCAGTACTTC,CASSSLAGQETQYF
TRBD1,once,TRBV29-1,TRBJ1-5,TGCAGCGTTCACTCCGGGACAGGGAAATCCCTTGGTCAGCCCCAGCATTTT,CSVHSGTGKSLGQPQHF
TRBD1,.,TRBV7-7,TRBJ1-4,TGTGCTAGCAGCCCAGGGACAGGGAGTAATGAAAAACTGTTTTTT,CASSPGTGSNEKLFF
.,.,TRBV5-1,TRBJ1-2,TGCGCCAGCAGCTTGGGACCGAGTTTGGGGGGAAACTATGGCTACACCTTC,CASSLGPSLGGNYGYTF
.,once,TRBV5-8,TRBJ1-3,TGTGCCAGCAGCTTATCTTACATAGGGGCTGGAAACACCATATATTTT,CASSLSYIGAGNTIYF
TRBD2,.,TRBV6-1,TRBJ2-3,TGTGCCAGCAGTGATCACCCGGGACTAGCGAGCACAGATACGCAGTATTTT,CASSDHPGLASTDTQYF
.,.,TRBV28,TRBJ2-4,TGTGCCAGCCCACAGAAGCCCAAAAACATTCAGTACTTC,CASPQKPKNIQYF
TRBD1,once,TRBV2,TRBJ2-5,TGTGCCAGCAGTACAGGGGGTTGGCAAGAGACCCAGTACTTC,CASSTGGWQETQYF
.,once,TRBV5-1,TRBJ2-1,TGCGCCAGCAGCTTGGGCCCAGGGAGGACTGAGCAGTTCTTC,CASSLGPGRTEQFF
TRBD2,few,TRBV7-2,TRBJ2-7,TGTGCCTCCGGGACTAATAACGAGCAGTACTTC,CASGTNNEQYF
.,.,TRBV7-9,TRBJ2-1,TGTGCCAGCCAACGCAGGAATTTAGAAAGGTCGAATGAAGAGCAGTTCTTC,CASQRRNLERSNEEQFF
.,.,TRBV28,TRBJ2-3,TGTGCCAGCAGTTTATCGGGGTATGGATTTTCAGATACGCAGTATTTT,CASSLSGYGFSDTQYF
TRBD1,.,TRBV28,TRBJ1-5,TGTGCCAGCAGAATCCTGACAGGGAGGAGGAATCAGCCCCAGCATTTT,CASRILTGRRNQPQHF
.,.,TRBV7-2,TRBJ1-2,TGTGCCAGCAGCTCAGGGGCTTCTGGCTACACCTTC,CASSSGASGYTF
.,.,TRBV18,TRBJ1-5,TGTGCCAGCTCACCGGCCGGGACATCTAATAGCAATCAGCCCCAGCATTTT,CASSPAGTSNSNQPQHF
.,.,TRBV5-4,TRBJ2-6,TGTGCCAGCAGCTTGTCGATCTTCCTGGCCTCTGGGGCCAACGTCCTGACTTTC,CASSLSIFLASGANVLTF
TRBD1,.,TRBV19,TRBJ1-2,TGTGCCAGTAGCGCGGGGACAGGGTATGGCTACACCTTC,CASSAGTGYGYTF
TRBD2,.,TRBV10-3,TRBJ2-3,TGTGCCATCAGGACCAGGACTAGCGGGGGGGCAGATACGCAGTATTTT,CAIRTRTSGGADTQYF
TRBD1,.,TRBV28,TRBJ1-3,TGTGCCAGCAGTTTCGACAGGGCTACAGGAAACACCATATATTTT,CASSFDRATGNTIYF
TRBD1,.,TRBV6-5,TRBJ1-1,TGTGCCAGCAGTTACGGGGACAGGGGGAACACTGAAGCTTTCTTT,CASSYGDRGNTEAFF
.,few,TRBV7-8,TRBJ1-5,TGTGCCAGCAGCTTAGGAGGATCCCCGCGGGGCCAGCCCCAGCATTTT,CASSLGGSPRGQPQHF
.,.,TRBV11-1,TRBJ2-6,TGTGCCAGCAGCTTAATGGGCCGGGGAGGGGCCAACGTCCTGACTTTC,CASSLMGRGGANVLTF
.,many,TRBV5-4,TRBJ1-2,TGTGCCAGCAGCTTGTTTTTCAAGGAGACGTACACCTTC,CASSLFFKETYTF
TRBD1,.,TRBV7-9,TRBJ1-2,TGTGCCAGCAGCCAGAGGGACAGGGTCGATGGCTACACCTTC,CASSQRDRVDGYTF